One and the same sample provided the 27 T cell receptor beta chains below, sequenced in a study of shared clonotypes between healthy human individuals. Profiled with immunoSEQ multiplex PCR; TCRdb holds only in-frame clones, not every one. The table has about 2 million clones, about 95% seen once. CD8 cells classed as naive were CD45RO-negative and positively selected for CCR7, excluding terminally differentiated effector memory CD45RA+ cells. Material: naive CD8+ T cells sorted from blood. Receptors originate from a man aged 18 to 29 in good health.

The gene calls are TRBV6-1 and TRBJ2-1; D is unclear. The CDR3 is 15 amino acids. Trimming left V 5 bases short and J 0 bases short, with 11 bases between. Germline loops: CDR1 MNHNS, CDR2 SASEGT. CDR3 amino acids: CASSSQYDSYNEQFF. The DNA of the CDR3 is TGTGCCAGCAGTTCTCAATACGACTCCTACAATGAGCAGTTCTTC.

The chain uses TRBV5-1 and TRBJ2-2; perhaps TRBD1 as D (6 bases). The CDR3 extends over 16 amino acids. V lost 2 bases to trimming and J lost 7 bases, with 18 bases between them. CDR1 and CDR2 from the germline V gene are SGHRS and YFSETQ. The CDR3 protein is CASSFGDYRDNGELFF. For the CDR3, the DNA is TGCGCCAGCAGCTTTGGGGATTACAGGGATAACGGGGAGCTGTTTTTT.

This clone was detected only a few times. This chain uses TRBV15 with TRBJ1-6, with 9 nucleotides matching TRBD1. The CDR3 spans 15 residues. The germline V gene has CDR1 LNHNV and CDR2 YYDKDF (reference sequence). V shed 1 base, J shed 6 bases, and the junction held 1 base outside the gene matches. The CDR3 DNA is TGTGCCACCAGCAGAGGGGGACAGGGTAATTCACCCCTCCACTTT. Its protein is CATSRGGQGNSPLHF.

V and J are TRBV10-1 and TRBJ2-3, with 9 bases that match TRBD2. Looked up from germline, CDR1 is WNHNN and CDR2 is SYGVQD (reference sequence). The CDR3 totals 15 residues. V dropped 5 bases and J dropped 5; count of bases not matched to a gene: 8. CDR3 protein: CASSRIAGAEDTQYF. The CDR3, as DNA: TGCGCCAGCAGTAGAATAGCGGGAGCGGAAGATACGCAGTATTTT.

This sequence joins TRBV11-2 and TRBJ2-2, with D possibly matching TRBD1 (5 bases). Germline CDR1 reads SGHAT; CDR2 reads FQNNGV. The ends were cut back, 3 bases at V and 4 bases at J, with 9 bases in the middle. The CDR3 runs to 14 residues. Here the CDR3 reads CASSFGHFTGELFF. CDR3 nucleotides: TGTGCCAGCAGCTTTGGACATTTCACCGGGGAGCTGTTTTTT.

The chain employs TRBV7-8 and TRBJ2-1, with D perhaps TRBD2 (6 bases). The CDR3 is 17 residues long. V lost 2 bases, J lost 5 bases, and 19 bases lay in between. Germline V gene sequence: CDR1 SGHVS, CDR2 FQNEAQ. The CDR3 loop reads CASSLFLVGGEDNEQFF. The CDR3 DNA reads TGTGCCAGCAGCTTATTCCTTGTTGGCGGGGAAGACAATGAGCAGTTCTTC. The variable domain in full, with the rest retrieved from reference TRBV7-8 and TRBJ2-1, is GAGVSQSPRYKVAKRGQDVALRCDPISGHVSLFWYQQALGQGPEFLTYFQNEAQLDKSGLPSDRFFAERPEGSVSTLKIQRTQQEDSAVYLCASSLFLVGGEDNEQFFGPGTRLTVL.

The genes are TRBV28 and TRBJ1-6; no reliable D call. CDR3 length: 12 amino acids. The germline V and J ends were trimmed by 3 bases and 16 bases, with 13 bases remaining between them. Germline assignment: CDR1 MDHEN and CDR2 SYDVKM. This CDR3 is CASSFRADVLHF. The CDR3 DNA reads as TGTGCCAGCAGTTTTAGGGCGGACGTTCTCCACTTT.

The chain employs TRBV5-1 and TRBJ2-5; D gene uncertain. Looked up from germline, CDR1 is SGHRS and CDR2 is YFSETQ. This CDR3 contains 14 residues. Trimming removed 0 bases from V and 3 bases from J, with 9 bases in between. The chain's CDR3 is CASSLDAAEETQYF. The DNA of the CDR3 is TGCGCCAGCAGCTTGGATGCGGCGGAAGAGACCCAGTACTTC.

This chain links TRBV7-2 with TRBJ2-1, with D tentatively TRBD1 or TRBD2 (7 bases each). There are 16 residues in the CDR3. Germline CDR1 SGHTA, CDR2 FQGNSA. V was trimmed by 3 bases and J by 6 bases, leaving 18 bases between them. Here the CDR3 reads CASSLGTGAGANEQFF. The DNA of the CDR3 is TGTGCCAGCAGCTTGGGCACAGGGGCGGGGGCCAATGAGCAGTTCTTC.

The rearrangement joins TRBV7-9 to TRBJ2-1; 11 positions match TRBD2. The CDR3 extends over 16 amino acids. V trimming: 2 bases; J trimming: 8 bases; junction bases outside the gene matches: 8. Germline V gene data show CDR1 as SEHNR and CDR2 as FQNEAQ (reference sequence). For the CDR3, the DNA is TGTGCCAGCAGCTTAAGCTTAGCGGGAGGGCCGGATGAGCAGTTCTTC. It codes for CASSLSLAGGPDEQFF.

The chain combines TRBV27 with TRBJ1-1; D not resolved. The CDR3 contains 14 residues. Trimming pared 2 bases from V and 0 bases from J, leaving 7 bases between. CDR1 is MNHEY, CDR2 SMNVEV, per germline (reference sequence). The CDR3 sequence is CASSLRHVNTEAFF. In DNA form, the CDR3 reads TGTGCCAGCAGTTTAAGGCACGTGAACACTGAAGCTTTCTTT.

The chain couples TRBV4-1 to TRBJ2-3, with TRBD2 as a possible D gene (5 bases). The germline CDR1 and CDR2 sequences are MGHRA and YSYEKL. The CDR3 is 16 residues long. V dropped 4 bases and J dropped 4 bases, with 18 bases sitting between them. The CDR3 loop is CASSPLGLGDADTQYF. CDR3 sequence (DNA): TGCGCCAGCAGCCCCCTCGGACTTGGAGATGCAGATACGCAGTATTTT.

With respect to this clone: A junction end diverges from the germline sequence, so it may reflect a read error. CDR3 nucleotides: TGTGCCAGCAGCGTAGACAGGTTGAGCTCCTACAATGAGCAGTTCTTC. This gives the protein CASSVDRLSSYNEQFF. The chain recombines TRBV11-2 with TRBJ2-1, with D possibly being TRBD1 (6 bases). CDR3 size: 16 residues. Germline V lookup: CDR1 SGHAT, CDR2 FQNNGV.

The J gene is TRBJ1-6, the V gene TRBV6-1, with 10 bases lining up with TRBD1. V was pared by 1 base and J by 9 bases, with 3 bases of the junction left unmatched. This CDR3 is 15 amino acids long. Germline V CDR1 and CDR2: MNHNS, SASEGT. The CDR3 spells CASSEEGTGVSPLHF. The CDR3 DNA is TGTGCCAGCAGTGAAGAGGGGACAGGGGTTTCACCCCTCCACTTT.

The CDR3 DNA reads as TGTGCCACCTCGGAGGCTACAGATACGCAGTATTTT. It yields the protein CATSEATDTQYF. This rearrangement joins TRBV19 to TRBJ2-3; the D gene is possibly TRBD2 (5 bases). Germline assignment: CDR1 LNHDA and CDR2 SQIVND (reference sequence). This CDR3 has 12 amino acids. The V end was cut by 10 bases, the J end by 3 bases, with 11 bases between.

The V and J genes are TRBV7-9 and TRBJ2-7, with TRBD1 identical over 8 bases. V trimming: 5 bases; J trimming: 5 bases; junction bases outside the gene matches: 8. This CDR3 region has 14 residues. Germline lookup yields CDR1 SEHNR and CDR2 FQNEAQ (reference sequence). The CDR3, as DNA: TGTGCCAGCAGCGAGACGACAGGGGTCCACGAGCAGTACTTC. Translated: CASSETTGVHEQYF.

The count of this clone is one. This same CDR3 is encoded by further DNA sequences in the sample. The chain is built from TRBV9 and TRBJ2-3; no clear D. CDR3 length: 14 amino acids. CDR1 and CDR2 (germline): SGDLS, YYNGEE. Trimming removed 0 bases from V and 0 bases from J, with 5 bases in between. In DNA, the CDR3 is TGTGCCAGCAGCGTAGGTACAAGCACAGATACGCAGTATTTT. It codes for CASSVGTSTDTQYF.

The J gene is TRBJ2-5, the V gene TRBV30; D possibly corresponds to TRBD1 (6 bases). The germline V gene has CDR1 GTSNPN and CDR2 SVGIG (reference sequence). Trimming removed 1 base from V and 4 bases from J, with 16 bases in between. The CDR3 is 15 residues long. The CDR3 DNA reads TGTGCCTGGAGTGCCCTCACTATAGGGGGAGAGACCCAGTACTTC. As protein: CAWSALTIGGETQYF.

The genes are TRBV10-1 and TRBJ2-3; the D gene is possibly TRBD2 (5 bases). The CDR3 extends over 14 amino acids. Germline V CDR1 and CDR2: WNHNN, SYGVQD (reference sequence). Trimming took 4 bases from V and 0 from J, leaving 8 bases between them. CDR3 in DNA: TGCGCCAGCAGTGGTGAGGGTAGCACAGATACGCAGTATTTT. Translation: CASSGEGSTDTQYF.

The rearrangement joins TRBV19 to TRBJ1-2; D uncertain. Trimming pared 5 bases from V and 8 bases from J, leaving 12 bases between. Germline lookup yields CDR1 LNHDA and CDR2 SQIVND (reference sequence). CDR3 size: 12 residues. The CDR3 sequence is CASSASGKGYTF. CDR3 sequence (DNA): TGTGCCAGTAGTGCCTCGGGGAAGGGCTACACCTTC. Using reference TRBV19 and TRBJ1-2 for the parts outside the CDR3, the full variable domain is DGGITQSPKYLFRKEGQNVTLSCEQNLNHDAMYWYRQDPGQGLRLIYYSQIVNDFQKGDIAEGYSVSREKKESFPLTVTSAQKNPTAFYLCASSASGKGYTFGSGTRLTVV.

The chain employs TRBV6-1 and TRBJ2-7; unclear D gene. With 4 bases removed from V and 3 bases from J, the gap between germline ends came to 13 bases. Germline V gene lookup returns CDR1 MNHNS and CDR2 SASEGT. The CDR3 consists of 14 residues. The CDR3 nucleotides are TGTGCCAGCAGTGTGAACAAGGTCCTCTACGAGCAGTACTTC. Translating gives CASSVNKVLYEQYF.

V usage is TRBV7-9 and J usage is TRBJ1-4; D is unresolved. V lost 6 bases and J lost 7, with 9 bases in between. Germline CDR1 is SEHNR and CDR2 is FQNEAQ (reference sequence). The CDR3 totals 12 residues. The CDR3 bases are TGTGCCAGCAGTCATAGTGCTGAAAAACTGTTTTTT. Its protein product is CASSHSAEKLFF.

The V call is TRBV5-4, the J call TRBJ1-1, with 9 nucleotides matching TRBD1. The CDR3 has 15 residues. Losses at the gene ends were 4 bases for V and 1 base for J; bases not matched to a gene: 5. CDR1 SGHNT and CDR2 YYREEE come from the germline V gene (reference sequence). This CDR3 reads CASSLQGAENTEAFF. Written as DNA, the CDR3 is TGTGCCAGCAGCCTACAGGGGGCGGAGAACACTGAAGCTTTCTTT.

The chain couples TRBV5-1 to TRBJ1-2; 7 nucleotides agree with TRBD1. The germline V gene encodes CDR1 SGHRS and CDR2 YFSETQ. The CDR3 loop spans 12 amino acids. J lost 7 bases, V lost 5 bases, and 5 bases had no gene match. Written as DNA, the CDR3 is TGCGCCAGCAGGGAAACAGGGGTTGGCTACACCTTC. Translated: CASRETGVGYTF.

The V gene is TRBV9, the J gene TRBJ2-7; 7 nucleotides line up with TRBD1. CDR1 is SGDLS, CDR2 YYNGEE, per germline. V was clipped by 4 bases and J by 3 bases; unmatched bases: 4. The CDR3 has 13 amino acids. The CDR3 is CASSKGTDYEQYF. The CDR3 bases are TGTGCCAGCAGCAAAGGGACAGACTACGAGCAGTACTTC. The whole variable domain, remainder taken from reference TRBV9 and TRBJ2-7, is DSGVTQTPKHLITATGQRVTLRCSPRSGDLSVYWYQQSLDQGLQFLIQYYNGEERAKGNILERFSAQQFPDLHSELNLSSLELGDSALYFCASSKGTDYEQYFGPGTRLTVT.

The chain is built from TRBV5-6 and TRBJ2-5; perhaps TRBD1 as D (5 bases). Germline CDR1 is SGHDT and CDR2 is YYEEEE. There are 13 residues in the CDR3. V lost 4 bases to trimming and J lost 5 bases, with 12 bases between them. The CDR3 reads CASSDQGAETQYF. CDR3 coding DNA: TGTGCCAGCAGCGACCAGGGTGCGGAGACCCAGTACTTC.

The chain carries TRBV5-1 and TRBJ1-5; D gene ambiguous. This CDR3 contains 17 residues. V lost 1 base to trimming and J lost 3 bases, with 17 bases between them. In germline, CDR1 is SGHRS, CDR2 YFSETQ. CDR3 residues: CASSLSLGAQHNQPQHF. CDR3 nucleotides: TGCGCCAGCAGCTTGTCGCTAGGCGCGCAGCACAATCAGCCCCAGCATTTT.